The subject of this entry is one T cell receptor beta chain. The CDR3 extends over 18 amino acids. Germline loops: CDR1 ENHRY, CDR2 SYGVKD. Deletions cut 0 bases from V and 0 bases from J, with 12 bases between. These data are taken from a study of CD8 T cells in Susac syndrome. RNA amounts of roughly 0.5 to 1 ug underwent reverse transcription with random hexamers. In TCRdb, the immunoSEQ multiplex PCR reads were re-called with MiXCR into one record per CDR3 protein. This sample has under 200,000 distinct CDR3 sequences, with around nine tenths found just once. Sequencing was carried out using CD4+ T cells from PBMCs. This chain joins TRBV10-3 and TRBJ2-6, with a possible D match to TRBD2 (5 bases). This TCR was recovered from a human donor with Susac syndrome. The CDR3 DNA reads TGTGCCATCAGTGAGTCGGGGAGAGGAGTCTCTGGGGCCAACGTCCTGACTTTC. Translating gives CAISESGRGVSGANVLTF.